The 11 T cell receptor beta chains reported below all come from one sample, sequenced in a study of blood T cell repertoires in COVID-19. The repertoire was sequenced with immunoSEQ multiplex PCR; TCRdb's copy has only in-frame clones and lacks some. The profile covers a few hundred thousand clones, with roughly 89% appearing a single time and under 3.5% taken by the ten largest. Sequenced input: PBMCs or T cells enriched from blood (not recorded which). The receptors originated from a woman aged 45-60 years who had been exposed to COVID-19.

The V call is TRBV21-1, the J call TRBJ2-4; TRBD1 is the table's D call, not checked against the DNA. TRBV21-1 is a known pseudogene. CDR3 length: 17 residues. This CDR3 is CASSKAQGDIAKNIQYF. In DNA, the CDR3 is TGTGCCAGCAGCAAAGCACAGGGGGATATAGCCAAAAACATTCAGTACTTC.

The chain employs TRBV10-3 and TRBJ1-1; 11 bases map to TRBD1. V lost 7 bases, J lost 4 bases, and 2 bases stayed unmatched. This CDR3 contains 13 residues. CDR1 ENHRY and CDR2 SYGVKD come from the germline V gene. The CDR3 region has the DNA TGTGCCATCACCGGGACAGGGGGCACTGAAGCTTTCTTT. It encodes CAITGTGGTEAFF.

CDR3 DNA sequence: TGTGCCAGCAGCTTAGCTCGAGGGGGCGAATACTACGAGCAGTACTTC. This codes for CASSLARGGEYYEQYF. This chain connects TRBV7-8 to TRBJ2-7; 7 bases line up with TRBD1. V shed 0 bases, J shed 3 bases, and the junction held 8 bases outside the gene matches. The CDR3 is 16 amino acids. The germline CDR1 and CDR2 sequences are SGHVS and FQNEAQ.

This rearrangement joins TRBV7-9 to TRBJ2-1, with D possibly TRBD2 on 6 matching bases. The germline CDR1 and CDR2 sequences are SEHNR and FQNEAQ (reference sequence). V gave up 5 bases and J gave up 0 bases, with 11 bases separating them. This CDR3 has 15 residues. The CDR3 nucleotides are TGTGCCAGCAGCCCACGGGGGTACTCCTACAATGAGCAGTTCTTC. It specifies CASSPRGYSYNEQFF.

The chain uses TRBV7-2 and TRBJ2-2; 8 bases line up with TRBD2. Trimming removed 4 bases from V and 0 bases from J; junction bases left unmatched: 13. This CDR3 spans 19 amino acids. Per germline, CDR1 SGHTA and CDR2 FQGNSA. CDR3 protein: CASSSRPPSGRTNTGELFF. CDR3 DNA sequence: TGTGCCAGCAGCTCCCGGCCGCCTAGCGGGCGAACGAACACCGGGGAGCTGTTTTTT.

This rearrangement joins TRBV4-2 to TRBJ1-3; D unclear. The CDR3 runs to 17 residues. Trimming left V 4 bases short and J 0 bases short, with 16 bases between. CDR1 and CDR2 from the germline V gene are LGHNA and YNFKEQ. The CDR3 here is CASSLSRGGFSGNTIYF. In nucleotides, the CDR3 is TGTGCCAGCAGCCTGAGCAGAGGCGGGTTCTCTGGAAACACCATATATTTT.

CDR3 amino acids: CASSFRGGDGYTF. The CDR3 DNA is TGCGCCAGCAGCTTCCGAGGAGGGGATGGCTACACCTTC. The chain recombines TRBV4-1 with TRBJ1-2, with D perhaps matching TRBD1 (5 bases). This CDR3 has 13 amino acids. Germline CDR1 reads MGHRA; CDR2 reads YSYEKL. Trimming stripped 5 bases from V and 6 bases from J, with 13 bases between.

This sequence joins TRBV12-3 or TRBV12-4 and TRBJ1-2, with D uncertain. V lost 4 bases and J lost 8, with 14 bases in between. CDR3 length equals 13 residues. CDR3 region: CASSSEGVRGYTF. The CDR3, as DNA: TGTGCCAGCAGTTCCGAGGGAGTTAGGGGCTACACCTTC.

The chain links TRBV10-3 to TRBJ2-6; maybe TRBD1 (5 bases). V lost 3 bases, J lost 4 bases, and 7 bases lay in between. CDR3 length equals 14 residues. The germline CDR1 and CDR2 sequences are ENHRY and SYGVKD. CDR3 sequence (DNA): TGTGCCATCAGTGAAGGGGTGGGGGCCAACGTCCTGACTTTC. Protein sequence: CAISEGVGANVLTF.

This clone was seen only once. CDR3: CASSFDRGQGTEAFF. CDR3 sequence (DNA): TGCGCCAGCAGCTTTGACAGGGGGCAAGGAACTGAAGCTTTCTTT. The chain has TRBV5-1 and TRBJ1-1; 10 bases are shared with TRBD1. The CDR3 length is 15 residues. Germline assignment: CDR1 SGHRS and CDR2 YFSETQ. Trimming removed 2 bases from V and 5 bases from J; junction bases left unmatched: 6. Full variable domain (remainder filled in from reference TRBV5-1 and TRBJ1-1): KAGVTQTPRYLIKTRGQQVTLSCSPISGHRSVSWYQQTPGQGLQFLFEYFSETQRNKGNFPGRFSGRQFSNSRSEMNVSTLELGDSALYLCASSFDRGQGTEAFFGQGTRLTVV.

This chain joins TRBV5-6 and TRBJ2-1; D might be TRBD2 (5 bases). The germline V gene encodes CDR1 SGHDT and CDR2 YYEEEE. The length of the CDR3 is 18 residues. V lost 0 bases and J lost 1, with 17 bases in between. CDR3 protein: CASSLAHHTGRSYNEQFF. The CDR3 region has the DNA TGTGCCAGCAGCTTGGCCCACCATACGGGAAGGTCCTACAATGAGCAGTTCTTC. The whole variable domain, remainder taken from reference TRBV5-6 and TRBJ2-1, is DAGVTQSPTHLIKTRGQQVTLRCSPKSGHDTVSWYQQALGQGPQFIFQYYEEEERQRGNFPDRFSGHQFPNYSSELNVNALLLGDSALYLCASSLAHHTGRSYNEQFFGPGTRLTVL.